A selection of T cell receptor beta chains follows, all from one sample in a study of Graves' ophthalmopathy and Graves' hyperthyroidism. TCRdb recomputed calls from the multiplex PCR reads with MiXCR, one row per CDR3 protein. The sample has about 1.1 million distinct CDR3 sequences; about two fifths are singletons. The sequenced sample consisted of peripheral blood or thyroid tissue (not recorded which). The receptor set was obtained from an adult man with Graves' hyperthyroidism. Each CDR3 is given with its conserved first and last residue. Fields, in order: clone size, D gene, V gene, J gene, CDR3 DNA, CDR3 protein. D genes are given only for firm matches. Clone size, where shown, is once, few, many, or a class for clones that have expanded.

>NA|NA|TRBV10-3|TRBJ1-5
TGTGCCATCAGTGAGTCGTGGGGGGCAGGGCAGCCCCAGCATTTT
CAISESWGAGQPQHF
>many|NA|TRBV6-2/TRBV6-3|TRBJ1-5
TGTGCCACTAGCACGCTTCAGGTGGCCCAGCATTTT
CATSTLQVAQHF
>few|TRBD1|TRBV28|TRBJ1-1
TGTGCCAGCAGTCAAAACCGGGACAGCACTGAAGCTTTCTTT
CASSQNRDSTEAFF
>once|NA|TRBV20-1|TRBJ2-7
TGCAGTGCTAGAGATCCGTTCGACAGGAACTCCTACGAGCAGTACTTC
CSARDPFDRNSYEQYF
>once|TRBD2|TRBV20-1|TRBJ2-2
TGCAGTGCTAGAGCCCGAGATAGCGGGAGTCGGACCGGGGAGCTGTTTTTT
CSARARDSGSRTGELFF
>few|NA|TRBV6-2/TRBV6-3|TRBJ1-1
TGTGCCAGCAGAAATTTGCGGGACTATACTCAAGCTTTCTTT
CASRNLRDYTQAFF
>many|NA|TRBV7-9|TRBJ1-1
TGTGCCAGCAGCTCACGGGGCAAAGAGGGCACTGAAGCTTTCTTT
CASSSRGKEGTEAFF
>NA|NA|TRBV11-2|TRBJ2-6
TGTGCCAGCAGCTTACTGGGCAGGACCTCTGGGGCCAACGTCCCGACTTTC
CASSLLGRTSGANVPTF
>NA|TRBD2|TRBV10-2|TRBJ2-5
TGCGCCAGCAGGGACAGGACTAGCGGACTTCAAGAGACCCAGTACTTC
CASRDRTSGLQETQYF
>NA|TRBD1|TRBV10-3|TRBJ2-7
TGTGCCATCGGACAGGGCGTGGATCAGCCCCAGCAGTACTTC
CAIGQGVDQPQQYF
>few|TRBD1|TRBV28|TRBJ1-6
TGTGCCAGCACCCCGGGACAGGGAAATTCACCCCTCCACTTT
CASTPGQGNSPLHF
>NA|TRBD2|TRBV5-1|TRBJ2-5
TGCGCCAGCAGCTCAACTAGCGGGGGAGTGAAAGAGACCCAGTACTTC
CASSSTSGGVKETQYF
>NA|TRBD1|TRBV2|TRBJ1-6
TGTGCCAGCAGTGAACGGGGACAGATTAATTCACCCCTCCACTTT
CASSERGQINSPLHF
>NA|NA|TRBV7-2|TRBJ2-2
TGTGCCAGCAGCCGAGGGGGAGTATACACCGGGGAGCTGTTTTTT
CASSRGGVYTGELFF
>NA|NA|TRBV11-2|TRBJ2-7
TGTGCCAGCAGCCGGGCTGGGGGGCAGTACTTC
CASSRAGGQYF
>many|NA|TRBV7-3|TRBJ2-2
TGTGCCAGCAGCTTAACACTAGGACCCAACACCGGGGAGCTGTTTTTT
CASSLTLGPNTGELFF
>NA|NA|TRBV12-3/TRBV12-4|TRBJ2-5
TGTGCCAGCAGCCCCATGGGCCTCTTATTCCAAGAGACCCAGTACTTC
CASSPMGLLFQETQYF
>many|TRBD1|TRBV9|TRBJ1-1
TGTGCCAGCAGCAAGATACAGGGGGCCAACACTGAAGCTTTCTTT
CASSKIQGANTEAFF
>NA|NA|TRBV12-3/TRBV12-4|TRBJ1-5
TGTGCCAGCAGTTTAGGAAGTGGGCGGAAGGGGAATCAGCCCCAGCATTTT
CASSLGSGRKGNQPQHF
>few|NA|TRBV3-1|TRBJ1-3
TGTGCCAGCAGCCAGATGTTGGCTGGAAACACCATATATTTT
CASSQMLAGNTIYF
>NA|NA|TRBV9|TRBJ2-2
TGTGCCAGCAGCGTAGTAGGTATTGGGACCGGGGAGCTGTTTTTT
CASSVVGIGTGELFF
>NA|TRBD2|TRBV7-8|TRBJ2-5
TGTGCCAGCAGCTTGGCGGGGGCCCAGTACTTC
CASSLAGAQYF
>many|TRBD1|TRBV20-1|TRBJ2-7
TGCAGCCCCCCGGGACAGGGGTTTGGCGAGCAGTACTTC
CSPPGQGFGEQYF
>NA|NA|TRBV24-1|TRBJ2-5
TGTGCCACCAGTGATTCCCCCGGGACCGGAAGGGAGACCCAGTACTTC
CATSDSPGTGRETQYF
>few|NA|TRBV2|TRBJ1-4
TGTGCCAGCAAGGGTAATGAAAAACTGTTTTTT
CASKGNEKLFF
>NA|TRBD1|TRBV12-3/TRBV12-4|TRBJ1-2
TGTGCCAGCAGTTTGACAGGGGTGAGCTATGGCTACACCTTC
CASSLTGVSYGYTF
>few|NA|TRBV7-3|TRBJ1-5
TGTGCCAGCAGCGAAAGAGGTTATGGGGAAGAGACCCAGCATTTT
CASSERGYGEETQHF
>once|NA|TRBV20-1|TRBJ1-1
TGCAGTGCTCTGACGGGAACTAACACTGAAGCTTTCTTT
CSALTGTNTEAFF
>many|NA|TRBV18|TRBJ1-1
TGTGCCAGCTCATACGACATCGGGTCCGCGGGGAACACTGAAGCTTTCTTT
CASSYDIGSAGNTEAFF
>NA|TRBD1|TRBV29-1|TRBJ1-2
TGCAGCGTTGCGAGCCGGGACAGCTCCTACTATGGCTACACCTTC
CSVASRDSSYYGYTF
>NA|NA|TRBV7-9|TRBJ2-5
TGTGCCAGCAGTGAAATTGACCCGGGGGAGACCCAGTACTTC
CASSEIDPGETQYF
>few|TRBD1|TRBV6-2/TRBV6-3|TRBJ1-2
TGTGCCAGCAGTGCGGACAGGGGGATGAGTGGCTACACCTTC
CASSADRGMSGYTF
>few|NA|TRBV20-1|TRBJ2-6
TGCAGTGCTTATCGCCAGTCTGGGGCCAACGTCCTGACTTTC
CSAYRQSGANVLTF
>NA|NA|TRBV15|TRBJ1-6
TGTGCCACCAGCAGAGATGATAATCTGGGGGACACTAATTCACCCCTCCACTTT
CATSRDDNLGDTNSPLHF
>many|NA|TRBV29-1|TRBJ2-5
TGCAGCGTTGACAGGGCGGAGGAGACCCAGTACTTC
CSVDRAEETQYF
>few|TRBD2|TRBV20-1|TRBJ2-7
TGCAGTGCTAGAGACGGGGGGACGGTCCAAAACGAGCAGTACTTC
CSARDGGTVQNEQYF
>NA|TRBD1|TRBV2|TRBJ2-5
TGTGCCAGCAGTTACGGGCAGACAGGGGGAGCGGAGACCCAGTACTTC
CASSYGQTGGAETQYF
>many|TRBD1|TRBV9|TRBJ1-2
TGTGCCAACAAACCCCTGGGGACAGGGTATGGCTACACCTTC
CANKPLGTGYGYTF
>many|NA|TRBV11-2|TRBJ2-5
TGTGCCAGCAGCTTAGGAATGGGGGAAGAGACCCAGTACTTC
CASSLGMGEETQYF
>NA|NA|TRBV12-3/TRBV12-4|TRBJ1-2
TGTGCCAGCAGTGAGAGACTAGCGGGAGTCGGCTACACCTTC
CASSERLAGVGYTF
>few|NA|TRBV7-9|TRBJ2-3
TGTGCCAGCAGCCGACAGATTAGCACAGATACGCAGTATTTT
CASSRQISTDTQYF
>NA|NA|TRBV14|TRBJ2-5
TGTGCCAGCAGCCAAGTGGGTACCCTCCAAGAGACCCAGTACTTC
CASSQVGTLQETQYF
>NA|TRBD1|TRBV20-1|TRBJ2-5
TGCAGTGCTGGGACAGTCCAAAAGGCCCAGTACTTC
CSAGTVQKAQYF
>NA|NA|TRBV18|TRBJ2-7
TGTGCCAGCCACGGGACGGCGGAGAGCACCTACGAGCAGTACTTC
CASHGTAESTYEQYF
>many|NA|TRBV9|TRBJ1-4
TGTGCCAGCAGCGGAGACTGGTCAACTAATGAAAAACTGTTTTTT
CASSGDWSTNEKLFF
>NA|NA|TRBV10-2|TRBJ1-1
TGCGCCAGCAGTGAGAGTCAGAACACTGAAGCTTTCTTT
CASSESQNTEAFF
>many|TRBD1|TRBV6-5|TRBJ1-6
TGTGCCAGCAGCCCCACCTTGACAGGGAGAAATTCACCCCTCCACTTT
CASSPTLTGRNSPLHF
>NA|TRBD1|TRBV27|TRBJ1-5
TGTGCCAGCAGTCCCTACAGGGGTGCCCAGCCCCAGCATTTT
CASSPYRGAQPQHF
>many|TRBD1|TRBV9|TRBJ2-5
TGTGCCAGCAGCGTATGGGACAGGGAGGTGGAGACCCAGTACTTC
CASSVWDREVETQYF
>many|NA|TRBV5-1|TRBJ2-2
TGCGCCAGCAGCTTGGCCGATCACAGGGCCAGCACCGGGGAGCTGTTTTTT
CASSLADHRASTGELFF
>NA|NA|TRBV5-1|TRBJ1-2
TGCGCCAGCAAGGTGGGGGAAGACTATGGCTACACCTTC
CASKVGEDYGYTF
>many|NA|TRBV10-3|TRBJ2-5
TGTGCCATCAGTGACCAACCGGACACGACCGACCAAGAGACCCAGTACTTC
CAISDQPDTTDQETQYF
>many|TRBD2|TRBV5-1|TRBJ2-2
TGCGCCAGCAGCTTGACTAGCGGGACACAGGAGCTGTTTTTT
CASSLTSGTQELFF
>many|TRBD1|TRBV15|TRBJ1-4
TGTGCCACCAGCAGAGACAGGGGGCAAGGTGAAAAACTGTTTTTT
CATSRDRGQGEKLFF